This paragraph covers one T cell receptor beta chain sequence. Other DNA sequences within the sample encode an identical CDR3. The data derive from a study of T cell clonotyping in hematopoietic cell transplantation. Method: immunoSEQ multiplex PCR; TCRdb's copy keeps in-frame clones and lacks some. The repertoire holds tens of thousands of clones, with roughly 94% as singletons. V lost 4 bases, J lost 3 bases, and 4 bases lay in between. Germline assignment: CDR1 MGHDK and CDR2 SYGVNS. CDR3 length equals 11 residues. Source material: peripheral blood mononuclear cells. The TCR originated in a woman aged 45 to 65 in good health. Some clones in this sample may be carry-over from other donors' samples. V gene TRBV25-1 combines with J gene TRBJ2-7; D gene ambiguous. CDR3 amino acids: CASSGGYEQYF. For the CDR3, the DNA is TGTGCCAGCAGTGGCGGCTACGAGCAGTACTTC.